Shown below are 5 T cell receptor beta chains from a single sample sequenced in a study of T cell responses to AZD1222 COVID-19 vaccine. Data came from immunoSEQ multiplex PCR; TCRdb stores just in-frame clones and leaves some out. The sample carries more than 150,000 clones, 92% recorded once. Sequencing used peripheral blood, obtained 28 days after the second AZD1222 dose. These receptors all come from an adult who received the AZD1222 COVID-19 vaccine.

The chain carries TRBV23-1 and TRBJ2-3; possible D gene TRBD2, 5 bases. TRBV23-1 belongs to the ORF category, with a function that is uncertain. V was clipped by 10 bases and J by 1 base, with 18 bases between them. This CDR3 region has 15 residues. CDR3 DNA: TGCGCCATCACCCGTCTAGCATTCCGCACAGATACGCAGTATTTT. As protein: CAITRLAFRTDTQYF.

The chain couples TRBV6-2 or TRBV6-3 to TRBJ2-5; 9 bases are shared with TRBD2. The CDR3 runs to 14 residues. The germline CDR1 and CDR2 sequences are MNHEY and SVGEGT. With 6 bases clipped from V and 3 bases from J, the junction kept 5 bases outside the gene matches. DNA for the CDR3: TGTGCCAGCAGCCCCCGACTAGCGGAAGAGACCCAGTACTTC. It encodes CASSPRLAEETQYF.

CDR3 sequence reads: CASRTQGIGNTIYF. In nucleotides, the CDR3 is TGTGCCAGTAGAACACAGGGGATCGGAAACACCATATATTTT. This rearrangement joins TRBV19 to TRBJ1-3; 7 nucleotides align to TRBD1. With 6 bases clipped from V and 4 bases from J, the junction kept 6 bases outside the gene matches. This CDR3 is 14 amino acids long. Germline assignment: CDR1 LNHDA and CDR2 SQIVND (reference sequence). Together with reference TRBV19 and TRBJ1-3, the CDR3 gives the full variable domain: DGGITQSPKYLFRKEGQNVTLSCEQNLNHDAMYWYRQDPGQGLRLIYYSQIVNDFQKGDIAEGYSVSREKKESFPLTVTSAQKNPTAFYLCASRTQGIGNTIYFGEGSWLTVV.

This chain uses TRBV6-1 with TRBJ1-2, with TRBD1 matching over 7 bases. The ends lost 0 bases at V and 5 bases at J; junction bases unmatched: 6. Germline CDR1 and CDR2: MNHNS and SASEGT. The CDR3 runs 15 residues. CDR3 sequence (DNA): TGTGCCAGCAGTGAAGCGGGGACAGCGCATTATGGCTACACCTTC. This codes for CASSEAGTAHYGYTF.

To note about this clone: Other DNA sequences within the sample encode an identical CDR3. The chain employs TRBV12-3 or TRBV12-4 and TRBJ2-2; D is undetermined. CDR3 length: 13 amino acids. V was pared by 1 base and J by 4 bases, with 4 bases between. CDR3 amino acids: CASSLGGTGELFF. For the CDR3, the DNA is TGTGCCAGCAGTTTAGGGGGCACCGGGGAGCTGTTTTTT.